This TCR beta chain was captured by sequencing in a study of radiotherapy plus CTLA-4 blockade in lung cancer. Whole-study context: Objective response was observed in about 19% of patients, and disease control in roughly 31%. Study results and limitations: Reports identified early blood T cell clone dynamics, with interferon-beta, as the best response predictor.

Patients in the study, people with chemo-refractory metastatic non-small-cell lung cancer, received focal radiation plus ipilimumab CTLA-4 blockade. Comment on this clone: Its antigen is undetermined.

CDR1 SNHLY and CDR2 FYNNEI come from the germline V gene. The CDR3 runs 11 residues. Profiled with immunoSEQ multiplex PCR; TCRdb holds only in-frame clones, not every one. This table has more than 40,000 clones, less than 75% appearing once. This clonotype was obtained from a human donor with non-small cell lung cancer who had a partial response to radiotherapy plus ipilimumab. This specimen was peripheral blood, taken from a patient treated with radiotherapy plus ipilimumab. The chain links TRBV2 to TRBJ1-2; 9 nucleotides agree with TRBD1. The CDR3 sequence: CASDRGDGYTF. The CDR3, as DNA: TGTGCGAGCGACAGGGGGGATGGCTACACCTTC.